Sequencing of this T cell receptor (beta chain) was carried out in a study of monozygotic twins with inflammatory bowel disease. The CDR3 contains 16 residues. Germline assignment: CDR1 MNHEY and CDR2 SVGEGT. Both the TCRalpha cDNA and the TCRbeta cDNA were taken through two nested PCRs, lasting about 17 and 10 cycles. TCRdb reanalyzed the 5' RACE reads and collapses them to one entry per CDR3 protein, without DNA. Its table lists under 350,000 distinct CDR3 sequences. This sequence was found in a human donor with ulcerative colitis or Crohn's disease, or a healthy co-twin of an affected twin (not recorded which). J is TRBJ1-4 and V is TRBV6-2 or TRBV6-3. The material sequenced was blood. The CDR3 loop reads CASSYGGGSANEKLFF.